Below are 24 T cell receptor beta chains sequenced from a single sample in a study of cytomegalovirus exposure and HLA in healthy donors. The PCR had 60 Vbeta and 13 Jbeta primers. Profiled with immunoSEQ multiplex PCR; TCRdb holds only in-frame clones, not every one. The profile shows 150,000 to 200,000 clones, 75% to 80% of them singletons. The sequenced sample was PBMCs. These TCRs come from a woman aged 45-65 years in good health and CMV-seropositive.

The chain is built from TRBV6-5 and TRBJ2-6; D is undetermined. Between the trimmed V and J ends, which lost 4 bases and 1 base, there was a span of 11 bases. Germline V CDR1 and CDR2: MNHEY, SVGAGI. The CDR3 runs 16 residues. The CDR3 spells CASSSRQLSGANVLTF. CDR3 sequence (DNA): TGTGCCAGCAGTTCACGCCAGTTATCTGGGGCCAACGTCCTGACTTTC.

Written as DNA, the CDR3 is TGTGCCAGCAGTTACTCAATTACGGGAGCCGGGGAGCTGTTTTTT. Amino acid sequence: CASSYSITGAGELFF. This rearrangement joins TRBV6-5 to TRBJ2-2, with TRBD2 as a possible D gene (6 bases). Germline loops: CDR1 MNHEY, CDR2 SVGAGI. V lost 0 bases, J lost 6 bases, and 11 bases lay in between. This CDR3 spans 15 amino acids.

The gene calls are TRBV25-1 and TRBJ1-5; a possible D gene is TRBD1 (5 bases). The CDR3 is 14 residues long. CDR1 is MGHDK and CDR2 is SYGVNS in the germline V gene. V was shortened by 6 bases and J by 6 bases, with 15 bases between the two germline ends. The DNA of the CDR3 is TGTGCCAGCAGCCAGGGAAAGGGTGGTCAGCCCCAGCATTTT. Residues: CASSQGKGGQPQHF.

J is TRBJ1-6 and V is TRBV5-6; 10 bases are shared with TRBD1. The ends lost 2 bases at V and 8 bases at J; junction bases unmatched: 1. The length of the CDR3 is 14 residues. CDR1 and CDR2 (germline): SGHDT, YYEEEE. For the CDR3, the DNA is TGTGCCAGCAGCTTCGGACAGGGGGATTCACCCCTCCACTTT. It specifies CASSFGQGDSPLHF.

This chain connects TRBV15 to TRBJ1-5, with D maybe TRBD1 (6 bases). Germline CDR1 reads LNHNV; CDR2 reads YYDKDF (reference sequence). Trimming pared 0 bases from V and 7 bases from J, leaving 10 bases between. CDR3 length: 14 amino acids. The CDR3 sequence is CATSREGGAQPQHF. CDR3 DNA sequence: TGTGCCACCAGCAGAGAAGGGGGGGCGCAGCCCCAGCATTTT.

Written as DNA, the CDR3 is TGTGCCAGCAGCTTAGGGTCGGGCACTGAAGCTTTCTTT. It codes for CASSLGSGTEAFF. V usage is TRBV7-9 and J usage is TRBJ1-1; the D is unclear. Germline lookup yields CDR1 SEHNR and CDR2 FQNEAQ (reference sequence). Trimming stripped 1 base from V and 4 bases from J, with 7 bases between. CDR3 length equals 13 residues.

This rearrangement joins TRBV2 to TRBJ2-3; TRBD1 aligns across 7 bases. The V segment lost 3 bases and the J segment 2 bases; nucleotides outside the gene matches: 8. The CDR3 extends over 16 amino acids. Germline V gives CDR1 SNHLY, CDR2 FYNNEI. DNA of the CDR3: TGTGCCAGCAGTGAGGGACAGCCCCCACCCACAGATACGCAGTATTTT. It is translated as CASSEGQPPPTDTQYF.

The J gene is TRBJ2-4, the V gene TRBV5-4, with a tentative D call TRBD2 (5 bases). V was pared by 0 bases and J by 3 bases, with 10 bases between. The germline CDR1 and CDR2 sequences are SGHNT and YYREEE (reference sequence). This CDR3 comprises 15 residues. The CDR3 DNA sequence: TGTGCCAGCAGCTTGGCCGGGATGGGCAAAAACATTCAGTACTTC. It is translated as CASSLAGMGKNIQYF.

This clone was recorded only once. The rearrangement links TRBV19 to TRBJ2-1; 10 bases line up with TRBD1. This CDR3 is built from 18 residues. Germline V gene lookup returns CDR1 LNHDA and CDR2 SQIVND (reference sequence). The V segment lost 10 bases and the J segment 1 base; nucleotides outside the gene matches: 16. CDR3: CATRPGQGSSPSYNEQFF. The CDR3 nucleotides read TGTGCCACCCGGCCGGGACAGGGGAGCAGCCCTTCCTACAATGAGCAGTTCTTC.

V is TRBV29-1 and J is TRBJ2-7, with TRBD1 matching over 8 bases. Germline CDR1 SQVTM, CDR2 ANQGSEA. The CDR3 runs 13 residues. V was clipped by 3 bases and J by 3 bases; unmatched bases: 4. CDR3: CSVERQGNYEQYF. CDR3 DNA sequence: TGCAGCGTTGAGCGACAGGGGAACTACGAGCAGTACTTC.

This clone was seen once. The CDR3 bases are TGTGCCAGCATTGCGGCGACGAACACTGAAGCTTTCTTT. Translated: CASIAATNTEAFF. V is TRBV28 and J is TRBJ1-1; unclear D gene. The CDR3 runs to 13 residues. Looked up from germline, CDR1 is MDHEN and CDR2 is SYDVKM. V shed 7 bases and J shed 1 base, with 10 bases lying between them.

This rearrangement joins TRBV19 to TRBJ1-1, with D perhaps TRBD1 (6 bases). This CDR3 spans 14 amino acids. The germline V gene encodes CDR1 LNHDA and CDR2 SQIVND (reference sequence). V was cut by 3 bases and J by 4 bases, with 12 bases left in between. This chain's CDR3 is CASSIEGVSTEAFF. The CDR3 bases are TGTGCCAGTAGTATTGAGGGGGTGAGCACTGAAGCTTTCTTT.

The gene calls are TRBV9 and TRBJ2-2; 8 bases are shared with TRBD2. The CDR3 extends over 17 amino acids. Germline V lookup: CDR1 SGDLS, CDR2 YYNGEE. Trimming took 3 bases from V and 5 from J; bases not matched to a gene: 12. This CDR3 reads CASSDSWREVGTGELFF. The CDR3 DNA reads TGTGCCAGCAGCGACTCTTGGCGGGAGGTAGGGACCGGGGAGCTGTTTTTT.

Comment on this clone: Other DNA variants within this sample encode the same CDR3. CDR3 region: CASSLQNYGYTF. CDR3 DNA sequence: TGTGCCAGCAGTTTACAAAACTATGGCTACACCTTC. This chain uses TRBV28 with TRBJ1-2; no definite D call. There are 12 residues in the CDR3. Trimming stripped 2 bases from V and 2 bases from J, with 3 bases between. Germline assignment: CDR1 MDHEN and CDR2 SYDVKM.

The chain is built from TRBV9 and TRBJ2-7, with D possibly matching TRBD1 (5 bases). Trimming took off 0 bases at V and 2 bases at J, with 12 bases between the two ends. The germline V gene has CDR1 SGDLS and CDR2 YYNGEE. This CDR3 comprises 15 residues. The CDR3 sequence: CASSVEAGFPYEQYF. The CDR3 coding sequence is TGTGCCAGCAGCGTAGAGGCAGGGTTTCCCTACGAGCAGTACTTC.

CDR3 amino acids: CAYRLAGSTDTQYF. In DNA form, the CDR3 reads TGTGCCTACAGACTAGCGGGGAGCACAGATACGCAGTATTTT. This chain links TRBV30 with TRBJ2-3; TRBD2 agrees at 11 bases. This CDR3 contains 14 residues. The germline V gene has CDR1 GTSNPN and CDR2 SVGIG (reference sequence). V dropped 7 bases and J dropped 0; count of bases not matched to a gene: 3.

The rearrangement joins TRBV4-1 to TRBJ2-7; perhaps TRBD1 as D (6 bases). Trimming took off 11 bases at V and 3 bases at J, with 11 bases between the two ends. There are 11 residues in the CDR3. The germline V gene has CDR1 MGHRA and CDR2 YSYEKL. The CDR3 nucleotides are TGCGCCGATCCACAGGGCTACGAGCAGTACTTC. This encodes CADPQGYEQYF.

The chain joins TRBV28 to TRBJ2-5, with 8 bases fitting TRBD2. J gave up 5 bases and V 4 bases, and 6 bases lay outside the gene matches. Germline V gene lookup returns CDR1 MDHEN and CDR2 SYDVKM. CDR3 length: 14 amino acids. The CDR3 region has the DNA TGTGCCAGCAGTTCCGGACTAGCCAGGGAGACCCAGTACTTC. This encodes CASSSGLARETQYF.

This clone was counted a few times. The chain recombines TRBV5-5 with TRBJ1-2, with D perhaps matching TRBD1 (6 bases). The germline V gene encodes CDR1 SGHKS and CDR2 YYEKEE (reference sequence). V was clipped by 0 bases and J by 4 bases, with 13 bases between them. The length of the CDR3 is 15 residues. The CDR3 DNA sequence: TGTGCCAGCAGCTTGGATCGGACAGCTCCCTATGGCTACACCTTC. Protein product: CASSLDRTAPYGYTF.

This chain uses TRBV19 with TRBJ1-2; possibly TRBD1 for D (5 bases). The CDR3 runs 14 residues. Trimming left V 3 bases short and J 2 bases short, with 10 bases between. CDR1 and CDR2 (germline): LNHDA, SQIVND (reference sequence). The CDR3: CASSISGGNYGYTF. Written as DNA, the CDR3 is TGTGCCAGTAGTATCTCCGGGGGGAACTATGGCTACACCTTC.

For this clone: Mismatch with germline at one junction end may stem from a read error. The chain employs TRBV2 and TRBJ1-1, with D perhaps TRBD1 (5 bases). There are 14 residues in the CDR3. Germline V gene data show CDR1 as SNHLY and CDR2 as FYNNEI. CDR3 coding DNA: TGTGCCAGCAGTCAAGCTACAGGGAACACTGAAGCTTTCTTT. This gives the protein CASSQATGNTEAFF.

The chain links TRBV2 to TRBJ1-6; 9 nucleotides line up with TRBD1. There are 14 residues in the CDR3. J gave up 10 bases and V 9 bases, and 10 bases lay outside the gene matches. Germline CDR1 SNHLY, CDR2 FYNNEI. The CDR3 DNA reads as TGTGCCAGTCGGAGGACAGGGGATACGTCACCCCTCCACTTT. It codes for CASRRTGDTSPLHF.

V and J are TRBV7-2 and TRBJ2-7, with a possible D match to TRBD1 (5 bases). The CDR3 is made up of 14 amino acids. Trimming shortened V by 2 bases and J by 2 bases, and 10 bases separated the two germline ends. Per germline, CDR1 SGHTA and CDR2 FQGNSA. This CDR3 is CASSLFLGPYEQYF. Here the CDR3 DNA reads TGTGCCAGCAGCTTATTTCTGGGGCCCTACGAGCAGTACTTC. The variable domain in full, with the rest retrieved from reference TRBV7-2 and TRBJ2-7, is GAGVSQSPSNKVTEKGKDVELRCDPISGHTALYWYRQSLGQGLEFLIYFQGNSAPDKSGLPSDRFSAERTGGSVSTLTIQRTQQEDSAVYLCASSLFLGPYEQYFGPGTRLTVT.

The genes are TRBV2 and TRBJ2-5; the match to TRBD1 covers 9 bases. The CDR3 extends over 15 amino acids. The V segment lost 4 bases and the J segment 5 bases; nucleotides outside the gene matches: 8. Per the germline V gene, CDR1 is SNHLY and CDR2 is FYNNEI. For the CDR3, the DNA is TGTGCCAGCAGTGGACAGGGGGGAAGAGAGGAGACCCAGTACTTC. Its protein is CASSGQGGREETQYF.